The entry that follows covers one T cell receptor beta chain sequence. Its antigen remains unknown. Produced via immunoSEQ multiplex PCR; TCRdb's table is partial and in-frame only. The sample contains about 78,000 clones, roughly nine tenths of which appear only once. This sample stems from a study of OX40 agonist ivuxolimab in advanced cancers. Turning to the study itself: Patients were given ivuxolimab, an antibody that agonizes OX40 (CD134). Aged roughly 23 to 85 with a mean of about 63 years, they were around 83% male. Eligibility rules accepted prior anti-PD-1, anti-PD-L1 or anti-CTLA-4 therapy, and roughly 42% had some.

Study conclusions and caveats: At 0.1 to 3.0 mg/kg, CD4+ and CD8+ blood T cells expanded clonally by week 6.

This CDR3 region has 19 residues. With 5 bases clipped from V and 0 bases from J, the junction kept 14 bases outside the gene matches. Germline V gene sequence: CDR1 SGHVS, CDR2 FNYEAQ. This TCR was sampled from an adult with an advanced solid tumor such as melanoma, head and neck, liver or kidney cancer. The chain joins TRBV7-6 to TRBJ2-2; 8 bases align to TRBD2. The material was CD4+ or CD8+ T cells sorted from blood, obtained in a trial of the OX40 agonist ivuxolimab. CDR3 coding DNA: TGTGCCAGCAGCGTACTCCCTGGACTAGCTCAATCGAACACCGGGGAGCTGTTTTTT. Residues: CASSVLPGLAQSNTGELFF.